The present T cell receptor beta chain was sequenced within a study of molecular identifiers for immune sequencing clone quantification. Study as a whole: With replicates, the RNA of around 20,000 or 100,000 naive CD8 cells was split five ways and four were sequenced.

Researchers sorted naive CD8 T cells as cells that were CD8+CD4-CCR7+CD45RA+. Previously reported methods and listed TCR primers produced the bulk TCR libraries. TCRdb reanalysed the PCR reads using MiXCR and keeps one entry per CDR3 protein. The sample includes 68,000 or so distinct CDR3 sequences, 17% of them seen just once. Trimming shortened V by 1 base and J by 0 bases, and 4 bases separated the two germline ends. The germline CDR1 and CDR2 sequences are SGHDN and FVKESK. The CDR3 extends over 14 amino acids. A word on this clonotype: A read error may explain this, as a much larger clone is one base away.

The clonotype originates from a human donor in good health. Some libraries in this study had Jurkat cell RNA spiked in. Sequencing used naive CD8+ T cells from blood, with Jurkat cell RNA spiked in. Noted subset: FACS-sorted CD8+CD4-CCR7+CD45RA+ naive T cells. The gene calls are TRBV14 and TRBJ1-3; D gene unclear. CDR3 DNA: TGTGCCAGCAGCCAAGCAGGCTCTGGAAACACCATATATTTT. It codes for CASSQAGSGNTIYF. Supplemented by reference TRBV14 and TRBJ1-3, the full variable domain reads EAGVTQFPSHSVIEKGQTVTLRCDPISGHDNLYWYRRVMGKEIKFLLHFVKESKQDESGMPNNRFLAERTGGTYSTLKVQPAELEDSGVYFCASSQAGSGNTIYFGEGSWLTVV.